Shown below are 5 T cell receptor beta chains from a single sample sequenced in a study of metastatic and nonmetastatic thyroid tumors. Thyroid surgery took place with no prior treatment in any patient. TCRdb reanalyzed the PCR reads with MiXCR. The repertoire has roughly 64,000 clones, about 4% of them found once; the top ten carry about 20%. The sequenced material came from blood. The receptors here all came from a female donor with papillary thyroid cancer or a benign thyroid nodule (not recorded which). Some clones in this sample may be carry-over from other donors' samples.

This clone was counted at least ten times. This chain joins TRBV20-1 and TRBJ2-3; 11 nucleotides agree with TRBD2. V gave up 4 bases and J gave up 2 bases; unmatched junction bases: 11. Per the germline V gene, CDR1 is DFQATT and CDR2 is SNEGSKA (reference sequence). This CDR3 contains 17 residues. The CDR3 loop is CSAMKQTLAGDTDTQYF. In nucleotides, the CDR3 is TGCAGTGCTATGAAGCAAACACTAGCGGGAGACACAGATACGCAGTATTTT.

This clone was observed a few times. This chain connects TRBV3-1 to TRBJ2-7; D may match TRBD1 or TRBD2 (6 bases each). Per germline, CDR1 LGHDT and CDR2 YNNKEL (reference sequence). This CDR3 has 15 amino acids. V was clipped by 1 base and J by 5 bases, with 15 bases between them. Written as DNA, the CDR3 is TGTGCCAGCAGCCAAGGGGGGGCGGCGTGGGACGAGCAGTACTTC. Its protein product is CASSQGGAAWDEQYF.

The table lists this clone with many counts. The chain joins TRBV24-1 to TRBJ2-2; 7 positions match TRBD1. The CDR3 is 14 residues long. V trimming: 6 bases; J trimming: 5 bases; junction bases outside the gene matches: 5. CDR1 is KGHDR and CDR2 is SFDVKD in the germline V gene. The CDR3, as DNA: TGTGCCACCAGTCGGGGACAGTATACCGGGGAGCTGTTTTTT. Its translation is CATSRGQYTGELFF.

About this clone itself: This may be a read error: a much more frequent sequence differs by one nucleotide. The chain couples TRBV18 to TRBJ1-2, with a weak D call TRBD1 (6 bases). V was trimmed by 3 bases and J by 6 bases, leaving 17 bases between them. CDR3 length equals 15 residues. The germline V gene encodes CDR1 KGHSH and CDR2 LQKENI. DNA of the CDR3: TGTGCCAGCTCACCCTTGACAGGTCCCGGGGATGGCTACACCTTC. This codes for CASSPLTGPGDGYTF.

In this sample, this clone turned up many times. The chain couples TRBV5-1 to TRBJ2-1; D might be TRBD1 (6 bases). This CDR3 comprises 15 residues. V was pared by 4 bases and J by 6 bases, with 17 bases between. Germline CDR1 is SGHRS and CDR2 is YFSETQ. CDR3 sequence reads: CASSQGHNGPNEQFF. The CDR3 nucleotides are TGCGCCAGCAGCCAGGGACATAATGGCCCCAATGAGCAGTTCTTC.